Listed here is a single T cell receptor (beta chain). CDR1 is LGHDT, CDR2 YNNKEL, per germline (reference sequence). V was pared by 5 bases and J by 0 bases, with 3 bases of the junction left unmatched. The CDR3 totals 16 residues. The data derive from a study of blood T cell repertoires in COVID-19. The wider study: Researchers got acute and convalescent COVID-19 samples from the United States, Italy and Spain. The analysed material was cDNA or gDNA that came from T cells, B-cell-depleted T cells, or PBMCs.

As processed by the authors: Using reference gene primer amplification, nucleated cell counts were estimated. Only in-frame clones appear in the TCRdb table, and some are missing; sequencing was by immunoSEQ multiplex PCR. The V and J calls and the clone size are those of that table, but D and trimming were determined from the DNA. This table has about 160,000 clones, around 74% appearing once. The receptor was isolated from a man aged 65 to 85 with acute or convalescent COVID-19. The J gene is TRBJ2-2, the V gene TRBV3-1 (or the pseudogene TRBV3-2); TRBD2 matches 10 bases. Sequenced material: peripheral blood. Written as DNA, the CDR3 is TGTGCCAGCAGCTATAGCGGGGGGTCGAACACCGGGGAGCTGTTTTTT. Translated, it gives CASSYSGGSNTGELFF.